A selection of T cell receptor beta chains follows, all from one sample in a study of beta chain features in type 1 diabetes. Assay used: immunoSEQ multiplex PCR; TCRdb lists only in-frame clones, some missing. The sample carries under 130,000 clones, approximately 30% recorded once. Input material: central memory CD4+ T cells from blood. All receptors derive from a woman younger than 35 with type 1 diabetes. CDR3s include the opening cysteine and the closing phenylalanine or tryptophan. The order of the fields is V gene, J gene, D gene, clone size, CDR3 DNA, CDR3 protein. D genes are given only for firm matches. Some rows have no size entry. The others give once, few or many, or a class for an expanded clone.

v_gene: TRBV5-6
j_gene: TRBJ2-4
d_gene: TRBD1
abundance: -
CDR3nt: TGTGCCAGCAGCTGGACAGGGAACATTCAGTACTTC
CDR3aa: CASSWTGNIQYF

v_gene: TRBV2
j_gene: TRBJ1-1
d_gene: TRBD1
abundance: few
CDR3nt: TGTGCCAGCAGGGGACAGGGGAAGAACACTGAAGCTTTCTTT
CDR3aa: CASRGQGKNTEAFF

v_gene: TRBV7-2
j_gene: TRBJ1-5
d_gene: TRBD1
abundance: -
CDR3nt: TGTGCCAGCAGCTGGGACAGTAATCAGCCCCAGCATTTT
CDR3aa: CASSWDSNQPQHF

v_gene: TRBV7-2
j_gene: TRBJ2-1
d_gene: TRBD2
abundance: -
CDR3nt: TGTGCCAGCAGCCCCCGGGGCGGGAGGGCCTGGGATGAGCAGTTCTTC
CDR3aa: CASSPRGGRAWDEQFF

v_gene: TRBV4-3
j_gene: TRBJ2-4
d_gene: -
abundance: -
CDR3nt: TGCGCCAGCAGCCGGGAGCGCCTGGGGAACAAAAACATTCAGTACTTC
CDR3aa: CASSRERLGNKNIQYF

v_gene: TRBV6-6
j_gene: TRBJ2-1
d_gene: TRBD1
abundance: -
CDR3nt: TGTGCCAGCAGCGCCGGGACAGGGCGCAATGAGCAGTTCTTC
CDR3aa: CASSAGTGRNEQFF

v_gene: TRBV28
j_gene: TRBJ2-7
d_gene: -
abundance: once
CDR3nt: TGTGCCAGCTCCCTAGGAACAGGGCCGCAGTACTTC
CDR3aa: CASSLGTGPQYF

v_gene: TRBV10-3
j_gene: TRBJ2-1
d_gene: -
abundance: few
CDR3nt: TGTGCCATCGAGGCTAGCAGCAATGAGCAGTTCTTC
CDR3aa: CAIEASSNEQFF

v_gene: TRBV2
j_gene: TRBJ2-3
d_gene: -
abundance: few
CDR3nt: TGTGCCAGCAGACGAGGGTCCGATACGCAGTATTTT
CDR3aa: CASRRGSDTQYF

v_gene: TRBV6-6
j_gene: TRBJ2-2
d_gene: TRBD2
abundance: once
CDR3nt: TGTGCCAGCAGCCCTAGCGGGGGGTCGGGGGAGCTGTTTTTT
CDR3aa: CASSPSGGSGELFF

v_gene: TRBV4-3
j_gene: TRBJ2-4
d_gene: TRBD1
abundance: -
CDR3nt: TGCGCCAGCAGCCAAGCACCGGGACAGGGGTTTCAGTACTTC
CDR3aa: CASSQAPGQGFQYF

v_gene: TRBV19
j_gene: TRBJ1-1
d_gene: TRBD1
abundance: few
CDR3nt: TGTGCCAGCATTATCCGACAGGGGAACACTGAAGCTTTCTTT
CDR3aa: CASIIRQGNTEAFF

v_gene: TRBV7-9
j_gene: TRBJ2-5
d_gene: TRBD2
abundance: many
CDR3nt: TGTGCCAGCAGCGGGCACAAGCGGGAGGAAGGGGAGACCCAGTACTTC
CDR3aa: CASSGHKREEGETQYF

v_gene: TRBV11-2
j_gene: TRBJ1-3
d_gene: -
abundance: -
CDR3nt: TGTGCCAGCAGCCCCCTTTTAGTCCCTGGAAACACCATATATTTT
CDR3aa: CASSPLLVPGNTIYF

v_gene: TRBV18
j_gene: TRBJ2-5
d_gene: TRBD1
abundance: -
CDR3nt: TGTGCCAGCTCACCGGGACAGGGGGCCTCTGAGACCCAGTACTTC
CDR3aa: CASSPGQGASETQYF

v_gene: TRBV9
j_gene: TRBJ2-2
d_gene: TRBD2
abundance: -
CDR3nt: TGTGCCAGCAGCGTAGTTGCTAGCGGGAGGTCGGCCGGGGAGCTGTTTTTT
CDR3aa: CASSVVASGRSAGELFF

v_gene: TRBV5-1
j_gene: TRBJ2-2
d_gene: TRBD1
abundance: few
CDR3nt: TGCGCCAGCAGCTTGGCGCAGGGGGCGCAGACCGGGGAGCTGTTTTTT
CDR3aa: CASSLAQGAQTGELFF

v_gene: TRBV19
j_gene: TRBJ1-2
d_gene: TRBD1
abundance: -
CDR3nt: TGTGCCAGTAGCACAACTCCGTCGGACAGGCGCTATGGCTACACCTTC
CDR3aa: CASSTTPSDRRYGYTF

v_gene: TRBV19
j_gene: TRBJ2-2
d_gene: -
abundance: few
CDR3nt: TGTGCCAGTAGCCCCGGTCCAACCGGGGAGCTGTTTTTT
CDR3aa: CASSPGPTGELFF

v_gene: TRBV6-5
j_gene: TRBJ2-7
d_gene: TRBD1
abundance: -
CDR3nt: TGTGCCAGCAGTCCGCTGGGACAGGGTCGCGAGCAGTACTTC
CDR3aa: CASSPLGQGREQYF

v_gene: TRBV9
j_gene: TRBJ2-7
d_gene: TRBD2
abundance: -
CDR3nt: TGTGCCAGCAGCCCAGGACTAGCGCGCTACGAGCAGTACTTC
CDR3aa: CASSPGLARYEQYF

v_gene: TRBV9
j_gene: TRBJ2-7
d_gene: TRBD2
abundance: few
CDR3nt: TGTGCCAGCAGCTCTACTAGCGGGAGCTACGAGCAGTACTTC
CDR3aa: CASSSTSGSYEQYF

v_gene: TRBV29-1
j_gene: TRBJ2-1
d_gene: -
abundance: -
CDR3nt: TGCAGCGTCCCGACTCTAGCCGTCTACAATGAGCAGTTCTTC
CDR3aa: CSVPTLAVYNEQFF

v_gene: TRBV7-8
j_gene: TRBJ1-2
d_gene: TRBD1
abundance: few
CDR3nt: TGTGCCAGCAGCGGGGGGACAGCTTATGGCTACACCTTC
CDR3aa: CASSGGTAYGYTF

v_gene: TRBV6-5
j_gene: TRBJ1-2
d_gene: -
abundance: -
CDR3nt: TGTGCCAGCAGTTACTCCGCCAACGCTGCGTCCTATGGCTACACCTTC
CDR3aa: CASSYSANAASYGYTF

v_gene: TRBV27
j_gene: TRBJ2-1
d_gene: -
abundance: once
CDR3nt: TGTGCCAGCAGCCCTTTCGGACTGTACTACAATGAGCAGTTCTTC
CDR3aa: CASSPFGLYYNEQFF

v_gene: TRBV30
j_gene: TRBJ1-1
d_gene: -
abundance: -
CDR3nt: TGTGCCTGGAGTGTCATCACTGAAGCTTTCTTT
CDR3aa: CAWSVITEAFF

v_gene: TRBV4-1
j_gene: TRBJ1-5
d_gene: -
abundance: -
CDR3nt: TGCGCCAGCAGCCAGGGGATGGCAGGGTTAAGCAATCAGCCCCAGCATTTT
CDR3aa: CASSQGMAGLSNQPQHF

v_gene: TRBV7-2
j_gene: TRBJ2-3
d_gene: -
abundance: -
CDR3nt: TGTGCCAGCAGCTCCCTAGCTTCCACTAGCACAGATACGCAGTATTTT
CDR3aa: CASSSLASTSTDTQYF

v_gene: TRBV7-3
j_gene: TRBJ1-1
d_gene: TRBD1
abundance: -
CDR3nt: TGTGCCAGCAGCTTCACAGGGGGAGGAGGAATGAACACTGAAGCTTTCTTT
CDR3aa: CASSFTGGGGMNTEAFF

v_gene: TRBV7-9
j_gene: TRBJ2-5
d_gene: -
abundance: few
CDR3nt: TGTGCCAGCAGCTTAGTATCCGGTTTGCGGGAGACCCAGTACTTC
CDR3aa: CASSLVSGLRETQYF

v_gene: TRBV5-1
j_gene: TRBJ1-1
d_gene: -
abundance: -
CDR3nt: TGCGCCAGCAGCTCGGATCCGGGGATGGCAACTGAAGCTTTCTTT
CDR3aa: CASSSDPGMATEAFF

v_gene: TRBV30
j_gene: TRBJ1-2
d_gene: -
abundance: -
CDR3nt: TGTGCCTCGGCCCCGGGGGATAGTGGCTACACCTTC
CDR3aa: CASAPGDSGYTF

v_gene: TRBV4-3
j_gene: TRBJ2-1
d_gene: TRBD2
abundance: few
CDR3nt: TGCGCCAGCAGCCAGACTAGCGGGAGGGGGGTTGAGCAGTTCTTC
CDR3aa: CASSQTSGRGVEQFF

v_gene: TRBV5-1
j_gene: TRBJ2-1
d_gene: -
abundance: few
CDR3nt: TGCGCCAGCAGCTTGCAGGTTTACAATGAGCAGTTCTTC
CDR3aa: CASSLQVYNEQFF

v_gene: TRBV19
j_gene: TRBJ1-2
d_gene: TRBD1
abundance: -
CDR3nt: TGTGCCAGTAGTACAGTAGGGGGCAACTATGGCTACACCTTC
CDR3aa: CASSTVGGNYGYTF

v_gene: TRBV5-1
j_gene: TRBJ2-7
d_gene: -
abundance: -
CDR3nt: TGCGCCAGCAGCGATGGGGGCGTGCAGTACTTC
CDR3aa: CASSDGGVQYF